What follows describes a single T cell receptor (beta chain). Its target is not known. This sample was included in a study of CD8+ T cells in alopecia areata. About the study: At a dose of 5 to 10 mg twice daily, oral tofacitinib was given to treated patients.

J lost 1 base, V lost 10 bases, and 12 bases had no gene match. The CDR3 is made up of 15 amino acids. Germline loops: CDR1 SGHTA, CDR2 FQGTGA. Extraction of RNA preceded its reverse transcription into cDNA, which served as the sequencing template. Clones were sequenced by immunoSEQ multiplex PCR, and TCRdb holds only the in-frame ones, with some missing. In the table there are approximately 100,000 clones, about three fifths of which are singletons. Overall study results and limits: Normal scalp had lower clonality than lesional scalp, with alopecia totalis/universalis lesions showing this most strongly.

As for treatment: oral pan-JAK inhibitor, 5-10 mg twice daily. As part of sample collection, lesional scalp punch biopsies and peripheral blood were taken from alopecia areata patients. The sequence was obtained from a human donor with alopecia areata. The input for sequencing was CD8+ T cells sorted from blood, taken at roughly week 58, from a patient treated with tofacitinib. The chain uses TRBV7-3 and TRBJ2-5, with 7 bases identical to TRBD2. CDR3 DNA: TGTGCCAAGCGGGGATCGACTGGATCCCAAGAGACCCAGTACTTC. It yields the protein CAKRGSTGSQETQYF. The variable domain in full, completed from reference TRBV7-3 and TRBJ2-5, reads GAGVSQTPSNKVTEKGKYVELRCDPISGHTALYWYRQSLGQGPEFLIYFQGTGAADDSGLPNDRFFAVRPEGSVSTLKIQRTERGDSAVYLCAKRGSTGSQETQYFGPGTRLLVL.